The TCR beta chain under discussion was sequenced for a study of shared clonotypes between healthy human individuals (dated by TCRdb to between 2020 and 2021). Regarding the research as a whole: A few men and two women, aged 18 to 49 years, made up the cohort. Blood TCR repertoires of five healthy adults were deeply sequenced to estimate repertoire size and the extent of clonotype sharing between individuals. To increase sequencing depth and limit assay-specific biases, different laboratories used diverse techniques to prepare libraries and sequence TCR repertoires. Per donor, leukapheresis produced somewhere between about 0.94 and 9.5 billion PBMCs.

The donors were healthy, HIV-negative adults who had no recently reported acute infections or vaccinations. Every donor was a Caucasian adult residing in Nashville, Tennessee, USA. For unsorted samples, some 100 million PBMCs were counted, and genomic DNA was extracted using the QIAamp DNA Blood Mini kit. Blood was obtained by leukapheresis, after which PBMCs were separated by Ficoll-Histopaque density gradient centrifugation and cryopreserved in liquid nitrogen vapor phase. Using the deep immunoSEQ assay, multiplex PCR amplified TCR CDR3 regions from genomic DNA. For each cell subset, the extracted genomic DNA was distributed evenly across all wells of several immunoSEQ 96-well plates, and each plate served as one replicate. For unsorted PBMC, about 300 ng genomic DNA, equal to 30,000 or so T cell genomes, was loaded into each replicate PCR. Unsorted PBMC genomic DNA was sequenced across ten immunoSEQ deep assay plates. The purified libraries were quantified using a Qubit 3.0 fluorometer, sized with a Bioanalyzer 2100, and then quantified again using the KAPA Library Quantification kit. Every immunoSEQ 96-well plate was sequenced on a dedicated single-read 150-cycle Illumina NextSeq 550 flow cell. Under the source paper's analysis protocol: Because the immunoSEQ output included only junctional sequences and no quality scores, the filtering could not be the same as the filtering used for full-length reads. To assign V/J genes and CDR3, sequences were annotated against IMGT germline references using PyIR, a Python wrapper for IgBLAST v1.9. Reads with weak V/J assignments (E-value above 1e-6), missing CDR3, stop codons, out-of-frame junctions, or ambiguous translated residues were removed. V3J clonotypes were defined as sequences sharing the same inferred V gene, J gene, and CDR3 amino acid sequence. The percentage overlap between two repertoires was calculated by dividing the number of shared unique clonotypes by the size of the smaller repertoire. Repertoire richness was assessed with RTK rarefaction, the Chao1 estimator, and Recon v2.1 estimates of unobserved clonotypes. Drawn from immuneACCESS, this table holds only the in-frame rearrangements with V and J called that TCRdb kept. Clones are partly lost; checked studies trace under half to an unresolved V gene and leave the rest unexplained. That table furnishes V, J and clone size, whereas the DNA furnished D and trimming. This sample has about half a million clones in its table, and 60% to 85% of those were observed once. About an eighth of the sample belongs to the ten largest clones.

For this clone: No cognate antigen has been identified for it. No base qualities exist here, and no much larger clone lies one base off it.

What the work shows at the level of the full study, not this receptor alone: Pairwise subsampling led to the expectation that sequencing depth would affect the degree of clonotype sharing among donors. Because the study included a small number of donors, the genetic and exposure-history diversity represented was limited. Sampling was restricted to blood, and TCR repertoires in tissue are likely to differ from TCR repertoires in blood.

Sequencing was carried out using PBMCs. The source of this sequence is a woman between 35 and 50 years old in good health. Some clones in this sample may be carry-over from other donors' samples.

The nucleotide sequence is TGTGCCAGCAGCGTTGACAGGGGGAACACTGAAGCTTTCTTT. Translated, it reads CASSVDRGNTEAFF. Recombination connected TRBV2 to TRBJ1-1, with TRBD1 matching 8 junction bases. Measured from the cysteine to the phenylalanine, the CDR3 is 14 residues long. The CDR3 DNA has 42 bases and is translated from base 1. V is trimmed back by 6 bases and J by 1 base, and the junction contains 4 bases that no gene match accounts for. The germline V gene provides CDR1 SNHLY and CDR2 FYNNEI. The full variable domain, completed from the reference TRBV2 and TRBJ1-1 proteins outside the CDR3, reads EPEVTQTPSHQVTQMGQEVILRCVPISNHLYFYWYRQILGQKVEFLVSFYNNEISEKSEIFDDQFSVERPDGSNFTLKIRSTKLEDSAMYFCASSVDRGNTEAFFGQGTRLTVV.